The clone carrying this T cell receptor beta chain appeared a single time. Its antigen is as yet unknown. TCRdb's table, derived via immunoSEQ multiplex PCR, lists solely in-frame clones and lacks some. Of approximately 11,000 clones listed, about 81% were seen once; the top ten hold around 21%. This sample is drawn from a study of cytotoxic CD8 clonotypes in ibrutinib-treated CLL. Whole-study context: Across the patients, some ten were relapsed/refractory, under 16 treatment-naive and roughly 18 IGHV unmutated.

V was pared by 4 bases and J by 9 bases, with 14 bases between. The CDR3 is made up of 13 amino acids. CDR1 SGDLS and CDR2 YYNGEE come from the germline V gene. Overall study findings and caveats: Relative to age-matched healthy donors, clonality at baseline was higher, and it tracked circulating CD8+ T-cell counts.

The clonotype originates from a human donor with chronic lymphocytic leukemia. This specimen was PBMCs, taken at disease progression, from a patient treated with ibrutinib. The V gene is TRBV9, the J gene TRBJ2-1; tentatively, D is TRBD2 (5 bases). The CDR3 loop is CASSPSGKSEQFF. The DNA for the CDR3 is TGTGCCAGCAGCCCTTCCGGGAAGTCTGAGCAGTTCTTC.